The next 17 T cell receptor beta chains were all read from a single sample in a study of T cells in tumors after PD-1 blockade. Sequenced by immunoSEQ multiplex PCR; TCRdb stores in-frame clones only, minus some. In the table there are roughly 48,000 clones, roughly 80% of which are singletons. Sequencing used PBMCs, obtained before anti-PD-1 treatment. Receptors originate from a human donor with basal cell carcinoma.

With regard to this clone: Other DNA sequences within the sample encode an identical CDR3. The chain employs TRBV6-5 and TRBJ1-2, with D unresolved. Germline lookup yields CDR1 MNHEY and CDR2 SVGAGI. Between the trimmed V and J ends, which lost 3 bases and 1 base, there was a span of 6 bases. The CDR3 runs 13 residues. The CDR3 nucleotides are TGTGCCAGCAGTTATGACCTTAACTATGGCTACACCTTC. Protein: CASSYDLNYGYTF.

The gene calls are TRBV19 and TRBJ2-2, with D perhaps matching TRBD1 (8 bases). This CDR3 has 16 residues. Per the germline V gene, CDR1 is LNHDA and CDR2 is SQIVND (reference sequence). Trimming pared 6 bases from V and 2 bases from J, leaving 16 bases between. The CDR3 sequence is CASRLSGTGNTGELFF. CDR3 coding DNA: TGTGCCAGTAGACTCAGCGGGACAGGTAACACCGGGGAGCTGTTTTTT.

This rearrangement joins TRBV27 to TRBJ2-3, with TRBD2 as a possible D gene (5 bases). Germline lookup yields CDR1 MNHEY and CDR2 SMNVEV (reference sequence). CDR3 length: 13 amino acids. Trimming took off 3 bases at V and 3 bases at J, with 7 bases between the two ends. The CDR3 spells CASSFTGTDTQYF. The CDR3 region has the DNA TGTGCCAGCAGTTTTACGGGGACAGATACGCAGTATTTT.

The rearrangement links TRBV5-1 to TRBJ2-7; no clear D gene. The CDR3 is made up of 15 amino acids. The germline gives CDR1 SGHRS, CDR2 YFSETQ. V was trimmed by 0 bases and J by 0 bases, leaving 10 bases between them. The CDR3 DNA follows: TGCGCCAGCAGCTTGGGAGACCTTATCTCCTACGAGCAGTACTTC. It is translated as CASSLGDLISYEQYF.

CDR3 sequence reads: CASSESGGFSGNTIYF. For the CDR3, the DNA is TGTGCCAGCAGTGAGAGCGGGGGGTTCTCTGGAAACACCATATATTTT. The J gene is TRBJ1-3, the V gene TRBV6-1; tentative D call: TRBD1 (5 bases). This CDR3 spans 16 amino acids. Trimming took off 3 bases at V and 0 bases at J, with 12 bases between the two ends. Looked up from germline, CDR1 is MNHNS and CDR2 is SASEGT.

The CDR3 sequence: CASSQRTANEKLFF. The CDR3 nucleotides read TGTGCCAGCAGCCAAAGGACGGCGAATGAAAAACTGTTTTTT. The gene calls are TRBV3-1 (or the pseudogene TRBV3-2) and TRBJ1-4; D call uncertain. The CDR3 spans 14 residues. Trimming took 2 bases from V and 5 from J, leaving 9 bases between them. Germline V lookup: CDR1 LGHDT, CDR2 YNNKEL (reference sequence).

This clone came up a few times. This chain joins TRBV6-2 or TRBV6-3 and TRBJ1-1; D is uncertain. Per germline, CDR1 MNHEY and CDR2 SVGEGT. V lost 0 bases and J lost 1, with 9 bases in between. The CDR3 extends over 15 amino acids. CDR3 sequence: CASSYSVEGNTEAFF. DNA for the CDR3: TGTGCCAGCAGTTACTCGGTCGAGGGGAACACTGAAGCTTTCTTT.

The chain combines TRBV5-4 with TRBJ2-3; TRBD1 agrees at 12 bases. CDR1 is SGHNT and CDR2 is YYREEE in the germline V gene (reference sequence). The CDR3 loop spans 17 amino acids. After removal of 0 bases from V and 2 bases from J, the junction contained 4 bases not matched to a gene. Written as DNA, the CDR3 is TGTGCCAGCAGCTTGGCCGGGACAGGGGGCAACACAGATACGCAGTATTTT. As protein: CASSLAGTGGNTDTQYF.

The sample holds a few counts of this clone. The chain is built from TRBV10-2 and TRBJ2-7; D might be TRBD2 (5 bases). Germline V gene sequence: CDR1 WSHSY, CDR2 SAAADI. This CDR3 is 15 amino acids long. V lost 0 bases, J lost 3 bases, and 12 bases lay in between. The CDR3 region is CASSESQGSGYEQYF. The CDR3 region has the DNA TGCGCCAGCAGTGAGTCCCAAGGGAGTGGCTACGAGCAGTACTTC.

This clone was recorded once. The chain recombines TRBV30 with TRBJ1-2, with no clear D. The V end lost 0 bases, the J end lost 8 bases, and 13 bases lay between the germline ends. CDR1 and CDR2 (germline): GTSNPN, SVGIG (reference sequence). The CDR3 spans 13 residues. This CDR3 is CAWSVGGSGGYTF. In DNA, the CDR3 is TGTGCCTGGAGTGTCGGAGGGTCGGGCGGCTACACCTTC. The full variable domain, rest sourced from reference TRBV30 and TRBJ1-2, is SQTIHQWPATLVQPVGSPLSLECTVEGTSNPNLYWYRQAAGRGLQLLFYSVGIGQISSEVPQNLSASRPQDRQFILSSKKLLLSDSGFYLCAWSVGGSGGYTFGSGTRLTVV.

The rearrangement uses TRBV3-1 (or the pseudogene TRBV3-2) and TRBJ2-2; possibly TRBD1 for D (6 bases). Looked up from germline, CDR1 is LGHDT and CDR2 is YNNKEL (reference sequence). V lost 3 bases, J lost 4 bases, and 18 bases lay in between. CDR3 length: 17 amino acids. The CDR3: CASSQAARRQVTGELFF. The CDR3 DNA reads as TGTGCCAGCAGCCAGGCAGCACGGAGACAGGTCACCGGGGAGCTGTTTTTT.

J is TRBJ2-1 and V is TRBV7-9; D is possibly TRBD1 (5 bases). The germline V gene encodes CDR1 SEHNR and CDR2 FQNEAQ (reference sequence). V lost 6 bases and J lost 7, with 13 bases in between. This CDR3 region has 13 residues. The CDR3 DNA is TGTGCCAGCAGTTTCCAGGGTTGGAATGAGCAGTTCTTC. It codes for CASSFQGWNEQFF. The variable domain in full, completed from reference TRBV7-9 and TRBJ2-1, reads DTGVSQNPRHKITKRGQNVTFRCDPISEHNRLYWYRQTLGQGPEFLTYFQNEAQLEKSRLLSDRFSAERPKGSFSTLEIQRTEQGDSAMYLCASSFQGWNEQFFGPGTRLTVL.

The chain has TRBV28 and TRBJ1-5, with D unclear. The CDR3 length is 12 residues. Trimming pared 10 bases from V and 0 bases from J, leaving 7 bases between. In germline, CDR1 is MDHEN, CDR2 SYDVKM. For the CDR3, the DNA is TGTGCCACCGACTCTAGCAATCAGCCCCAGCATTTT. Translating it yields CATDSSNQPQHF.

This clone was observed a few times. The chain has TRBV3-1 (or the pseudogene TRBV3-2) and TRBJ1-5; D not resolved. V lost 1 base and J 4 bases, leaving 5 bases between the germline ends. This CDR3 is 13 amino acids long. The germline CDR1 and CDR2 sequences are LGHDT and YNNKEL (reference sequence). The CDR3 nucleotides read TGTGCCAGCAGCCAAGGGGAGAATCAGCCCCAGCATTTT. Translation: CASSQGENQPQHF.

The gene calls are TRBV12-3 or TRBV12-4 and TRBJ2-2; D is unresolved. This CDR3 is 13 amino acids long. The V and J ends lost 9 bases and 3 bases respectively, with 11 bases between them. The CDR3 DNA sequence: TGTGCCAGTTCCTCTCGGTACACCGGGGAGCTGTTTTTT. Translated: CASSSRYTGELFF.

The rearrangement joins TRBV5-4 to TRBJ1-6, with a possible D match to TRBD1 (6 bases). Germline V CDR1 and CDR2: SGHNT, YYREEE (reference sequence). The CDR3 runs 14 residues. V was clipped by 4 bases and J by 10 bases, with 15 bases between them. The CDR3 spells CASSRWGAQSPLHF. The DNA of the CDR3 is TGTGCCAGCAGCCGCTGGGGGGCTCAGTCACCCCTCCACTTT. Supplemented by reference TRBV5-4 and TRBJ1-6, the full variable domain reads ETGVTQSPTHLIKTRGQQVTLRCSSQSGHNTVSWYQQALGQGPQFIFQYYREEENGRGNFPPRFSGLQFPNYSSELNVNALELDDSALYLCASSRWGAQSPLHFGNGTRLTVT.

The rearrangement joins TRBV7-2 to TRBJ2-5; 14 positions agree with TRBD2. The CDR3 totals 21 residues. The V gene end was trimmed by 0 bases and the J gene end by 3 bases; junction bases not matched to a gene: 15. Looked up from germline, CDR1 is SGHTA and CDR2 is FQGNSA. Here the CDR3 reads CASSLAGGLAGVQLEKETQYF. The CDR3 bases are TGTGCCAGCAGCTTAGCGGGGGGACTAGCGGGGGTCCAACTAGAAAAAGAGACCCAGTACTTC.